The rows below give T cell receptor beta chains drawn from one sample of a study of monozygotic twins with inflammatory bowel disease. TCRdb re-called the 5' RACE reads and shows each CDR3 protein once, DNA omitted. This sample's clone table lists hundreds of thousands of distinct CDR3 sequences. Sequencing was carried out using blood. These receptors were collected from a human donor with ulcerative colitis or Crohn's disease, or a healthy co-twin of an affected twin (not recorded which). The CDR3 runs from the conserved cysteine through the conserved F or W.

length	V	J	CDR3
15	TRBV7-3	TRBJ2-3	CASSLSGVETDTQYF
13	TRBV11-2	TRBJ2-5	CASSTQGEETQYF
14	TRBV28	TRBJ2-1	CASKRLALNNEQFF
13	TRBV30	TRBJ1-1	CAWSDPPGQEAFF
12	TRBV10-3	TRBJ2-7	CAIRTVGDEQYF
15	TRBV25-1	TRBJ1-3	CASSEGRSSGNTIYF
16	TRBV27	TRBJ2-2	CASSLFGTVNTGELFF
11	TRBV12-3/TRBV12-4	TRBJ1-1	CASTDREGAFF
15	TRBV12-3/TRBV12-4	TRBJ2-7	CASSQVDRAAYEQYF
14	TRBV18	TRBJ2-1	CASSPRTGWNEQFF
13	TRBV7-9	TRBJ1-1	CASSQVNEAEAFF
13	TRBV5-1	TRBJ2-2	CASMVTNTGELFF
15	TRBV2	TRBJ2-1	CASSGGLAGLNEQFF
14	TRBV7-2	TRBJ1-5	CASSFLTINQPQHF
15	TRBV2	TRBJ2-7	CASTRTGDGSYEQYF
14	TRBV18	TRBJ2-7	CASSPRTGYDEQYF
15	TRBV5-1	TRBJ2-1	CASSDPGQGNGEQFF
13	TRBV18	TRBJ1-1	CASNRGEGTEAFF
13	TRBV5-1	TRBJ1-4	CASSLEGTGKLFF
15	TRBV7-9	TRBJ2-5	CASSLTGQGQETQYF
14	TRBV20-1	TRBJ2-1	CSARDVENYNEQFF
15	TRBV10-3	TRBJ2-3	CASSYDISGADTQYF
13	TRBV6-2/TRBV6-3	TRBJ2-7	CASSFPAAYEQYF
18	TRBV3-1	TRBJ2-7	CASSQEGMGQGRLYEQYF
15	TRBV5-6	TRBJ1-1	CASSLLTSGSTEAFF
14	TRBV11-2	TRBJ1-1	CASSLLQANTEAFF
11	TRBV3-1	TRBJ1-1	CASSKSSEAFF
16	TRBV28	TRBJ2-5	CASSLGGLSFGETQYF
13	TRBV29-1	TRBJ1-1	CSAITQGNTEAFF
15	TRBV6-5	TRBJ2-7	CASSYIGGSSYEQYF
13	TRBV28	TRBJ1-1	CASRMGRPAEAFF
14	TRBV7-9	TRBJ2-2	CASRPIQGTGELFF
14	TRBV5-1	TRBJ2-3	CASSLGQSTDTQYF
16	TRBV6-2/TRBV6-3	TRBJ2-1	CASSSPGQASYNEQFF
14	TRBV3-1	TRBJ2-2	CASSQHGDTGELFF
14	TRBV20-1	TRBJ1-6	CSATPGPRNSPLHF
15	TRBV9	TRBJ1-6	CASSVEGQYNSPLHF
15	TRBV7-2	TRBJ2-2	CASSLSRVETGELFF
14	TRBV20-1	TRBJ2-7	CSARPPASSYEQYF
16	TRBV20-1	TRBJ2-3	CSAEGLAGLSTDTQYF
16	TRBV5-1	TRBJ2-2	CASSPPEGSVPGELFF
16	TRBV6-5	TRBJ2-1	CASSYRERTGGGEQFF
15	TRBV6-1	TRBJ2-3	CASKEQPLITDTQYF
15	TRBV5-1	TRBJ1-2	CASSSIQGANYGYTF
15	TRBV7-8	TRBJ2-3	CASSSFTGVTDTQYF
14	TRBV5-6	TRBJ2-7	CASLSTGGGYEQYF
16	TRBV28	TRBJ2-1	CASGGPGLAGGGEQFF
16	TRBV27	TRBJ1-4	CASRLKSGTGTEKLFF
12	TRBV10-3	TRBJ2-1	CAISGPHNEQFF
13	TRBV12-3/TRBV12-4	TRBJ2-7	CASSLSGYDEQYF
17	TRBV4-3	TRBJ1-3	CASSQTAGLGTANTIYF
16	TRBV7-2	TRBJ2-3	CASSPLAGGLSDTQYF
17	TRBV5-1	TRBJ2-7	CASSLGRGTPQTYEQYF
12	TRBV11-2	TRBJ2-7	CASSLGHYEQYF
15	TRBV3-1	TRBJ2-7	CASSFGLAAAYEQYF